This passage covers 26 T cell receptor beta chains from one sample sequenced in a study of cytomegalovirus exposure and HLA in healthy donors. PCR employed 60 Vbeta and 13 Jbeta primers. Libraries were prepared by immunoSEQ multiplex PCR; TCRdb keeps only in-frame clonotypes and omits some of them. This table has around 150,000 clones, approximately 71% appearing once. Material: PBMCs. These receptors came from a woman aged 50 to 65 in good health and CMV-seronegative.

In this sample, this clone turned up once. The V call is TRBV10-2, the J call TRBJ2-7; 7 bases fit TRBD2. This CDR3 is 14 amino acids long. The germline V gene has CDR1 WSHSY and CDR2 SAAADI. J was trimmed by 4 bases and V by 7 bases; bases with no gene match: 10. The DNA for the CDR3 is TGCGCCAGCACCGGGGACGGCGGGGGATACGAGCAGTACTTC. It yields the protein CASTGDGGGYEQYF.

This clone occurred a few times. The rearrangement joins TRBV10-3 to TRBJ1-1; D is undetermined. The CDR3 extends over 14 amino acids. Between the trimmed V and J ends, which lost 2 bases and 2 bases, there was a span of 9 bases. From germline, CDR1 is ENHRY and CDR2 SYGVKD. The CDR3 DNA is TGTGCCATCAGTGAGCGTACAGACAACACTGAAGCTTTCTTT. It specifies CAISERTDNTEAFF.

This clone turned up a few times. The V call is TRBV9, the J call TRBJ2-5, with 10 positions matching TRBD1. Per the germline V gene, CDR1 is SGDLS and CDR2 is YYNGEE. J lost 2 bases, V lost 4 bases, and 8 bases had no gene match. CDR3 length: 16 residues. CDR3 coding DNA: TGTGCCAGCAGCCTTGGTGGACAGGGGGAACAAGAGACCCAGTACTTC. It specifies CASSLGGQGEQETQYF.

This clone appeared a single time. The rearrangement uses TRBV7-2 and TRBJ2-3, with TRBD2 as a possible D gene (7 bases). V dropped 2 bases and J dropped 4 bases, with 19 bases sitting between them. The germline V gene has CDR1 SGHTA and CDR2 FQGNSA. This CDR3 has 17 residues. The CDR3, as DNA: TGTGCCAGCAGCTTAAGGGGGTGGGGGGGCATTTCAGATACGCAGTATTTT. As protein: CASSLRGWGGISDTQYF.

The chain combines TRBV27 with TRBJ2-5; D perhaps matches TRBD1 (6 bases). Trimming stripped 4 bases from V and 4 bases from J, with 13 bases between. The CDR3 contains 14 residues. Germline V CDR1 and CDR2: MNHEY, SMNVEV (reference sequence). The CDR3 is CASSYKGGGETQYF. In DNA form, the CDR3 reads TGTGCCAGCAGTTACAAAGGGGGTGGAGAGACCCAGTACTTC.

The rearrangement joins TRBV19 to TRBJ2-3; no definite D call. The germline gives CDR1 LNHDA, CDR2 SQIVND (reference sequence). This CDR3 is built from 13 residues. V lost 7 bases and J 2 bases, leaving 10 bases between the germline ends. The CDR3 DNA reads TGTGCCAGTATCGGGTCCCTCACAGATACGCAGTATTTT. Encoded protein: CASIGSLTDTQYF.

The V call is TRBV5-1, the J call TRBJ2-1; tentatively, D is TRBD1 (5 bases). Germline CDR1 is SGHRS and CDR2 is YFSETQ. The CDR3 spans 15 residues. V lost 0 bases and J 3 bases, leaving 10 bases between the germline ends. The CDR3 DNA follows: TGCGCCAGCAGCTTGGAAACAGGAGACTACAATGAGCAGTTCTTC. It encodes CASSLETGDYNEQFF.

The chain combines TRBV6-4 with TRBJ2-3; 8 bases align to TRBD2. CDR1 and CDR2 (germline): MRHNA, SNTAGT. CDR3 length: 14 amino acids. Trimming removed 5 bases from V and 4 bases from J; junction bases left unmatched: 5. The CDR3 is CASSNGGASDTQYF. The CDR3 region has the DNA TGTGCCAGCAGTAACGGGGGGGCGTCAGATACGCAGTATTTT.

This rearrangement joins TRBV5-1 to TRBJ2-2; the D is unclear. With 5 bases removed from V and 5 bases from J, the gap between germline ends came to 10 bases. Germline CDR1 is SGHRS and CDR2 is YFSETQ. The CDR3 has 13 residues. CDR3 protein: CASRAPGTGELFF. The CDR3 bases are TGCGCCAGCAGAGCGCCCGGGACCGGGGAGCTGTTTTTT.

This clone came up a few times. CDR3 region: CASSVLGNTIYF. In DNA form, the CDR3 reads TGTGCCAGCAGCGTTCTTGGAAACACCATATATTTT. This chain links TRBV2 with TRBJ1-3; no reliable D call. The CDR3 loop spans 12 amino acids. The ends were cut back, 6 bases at V and 3 bases at J, with 6 bases in the middle. Germline CDR1 and CDR2: SNHLY and FYNNEI.

This clone is labeled medium-sized. The chain couples TRBV29-1 to TRBJ1-2; D might be TRBD1 (6 bases). The CDR3 length is 14 residues. V was pared by 4 bases and J by 7 bases, with 19 bases between. Germline V CDR1 and CDR2: SQVTM, ANQGSEA. CDR3 sequence: CSVGFRGGYGGYTF. The CDR3 coding sequence is TGCAGCGTTGGGTTCCGGGGGGGCTACGGTGGCTACACCTTC.

The rearrangement links TRBV5-1 to TRBJ1-1; D possibly corresponds to TRBD1 (5 bases). Germline CDR1 is SGHRS and CDR2 is YFSETQ. This CDR3 comprises 14 residues. Trimming stripped 3 bases from V and 1 base from J, with 10 bases between. CDR3 region: CASSWDYRNTEAFF. The CDR3 DNA reads as TGCGCCAGCAGCTGGGACTACAGGAACACTGAAGCTTTCTTT.

This clone showed up just a few times. The chain joins TRBV19 to TRBJ2-5; TRBD2 matches at 8 bases. Germline assignment: CDR1 LNHDA and CDR2 SQIVND (reference sequence). Trimming removed 5 bases from V and 9 bases from J; junction bases left unmatched: 8. This CDR3 comprises 13 residues. The DNA of the CDR3 is TGTGCCAGTAGTGAAAGCGCGGGGGGCTCCCAGTACTTC. This codes for CASSESAGGSQYF.

V is TRBV29-1 and J is TRBJ2-3; possible D gene TRBD2, 6 bases. Trimming removed 5 bases from V and 0 bases from J, with 18 bases in between. Germline V gene sequence: CDR1 SQVTM, CDR2 ANQGSEA. This CDR3 is 16 amino acids long. The CDR3 nucleotides read TGCAGCGTTAGGGCGGGACGAATTTCTAGCACAGATACGCAGTATTTT. Encoded protein: CSVRAGRISSTDTQYF.

The chain has TRBV4-2 and TRBJ2-5, with D possibly matching TRBD2 (5 bases). The J call may be mistaken, given a closer DNA end match to TRBJ2-7. This CDR3 is 13 amino acids long. Germline V gene sequence: CDR1 LGHNA, CDR2 YNFKEQ. CDR3 sequence reads: CASSHEGSYEQYF. DNA for the CDR3: TGTGCCAGCAGCCATGAGGGCTCCTACGAGCAGTACTTC.

The rearrangement joins TRBV16 to TRBJ1-4, with D possibly being TRBD1 (5 bases). Germline V gene sequence: CDR1 KGHSY, CDR2 FQNENV. The CDR3 length is 14 residues. Trimming removed 4 bases from V and 6 bases from J, with 12 bases in between. For the CDR3, the DNA is TGTGCCAGCAGCCCACAGGCCACTGATGAAAAACTGTTTTTT. It encodes CASSPQATDEKLFF.

A few counts support this clone. V gene TRBV19 combines with J gene TRBJ1-6, with 7 bases lining up with TRBD1. V lost 3 bases to trimming and J lost 8 bases; unmatched junction nucleotides: 4. Germline V gene data show CDR1 as LNHDA and CDR2 as SQIVND (reference sequence). The CDR3 consists of 14 residues. The CDR3 is CASSIGQEDSPLHF. CDR3 DNA sequence: TGTGCCAGTAGTATCGGACAGGAGGATTCACCCCTCCACTTT.

This clone was counted only a few times. The V gene is TRBV7-8, the J gene TRBJ2-7, with D possibly matching TRBD2 (6 bases). CDR3 length: 16 residues. Germline assignment: CDR1 SGHVS and CDR2 FQNEAQ. V was trimmed by 5 bases and J by 2 bases, leaving 19 bases between them. The CDR3 DNA reads as TGTGCCAGCAGCCCTTTGGGGACTGCAACGGCCTACGAGCAGTACTTC. Translating gives CASSPLGTATAYEQYF. Based on the CDR3 plus reference TRBV7-8 and TRBJ2-7, the full variable domain is GAGVSQSPRYKVAKRGQDVALRCDPISGHVSLFWYQQALGQGPEFLTYFQNEAQLDKSGLPSDRFFAERPEGSVSTLKIQRTQQEDSAVYLCASSPLGTATAYEQYFGPGTRLTVT.

V is TRBV5-1 and J is TRBJ2-7; 10 bases align to TRBD2. Trimming at V came to 0 bases and at J to 5 bases, leaving 8 bases not matched to a gene. The CDR3 extends over 16 amino acids. CDR1 SGHRS and CDR2 YFSETQ come from the germline V gene. CDR3 sequence (DNA): TGCGCCAGCAGCTTGGAGGGTAGCGGGGGGATCGACGAGCAGTACTTC. This sequence encodes CASSLEGSGGIDEQYF.

V and J are TRBV2 and TRBJ2-1; weak D call: TRBD1 (6 bases). Trimming took 5 bases from V and 4 from J, leaving 9 bases between them. There are 13 residues in the CDR3. Germline values: CDR1 SNHLY, CDR2 FYNNEI. The CDR3 is CASSSDRYNEQFF. CDR3 nucleotide sequence: TGTGCCAGCAGTTCTGACAGGTACAATGAGCAGTTCTTC.

This chain joins TRBV6-1 and TRBJ2-1, with 10 bases matching TRBD1. The length of the CDR3 is 15 residues. The V and J ends lost 4 bases and 4 bases, in that order; junction bases with no gene match: 4. The V gene's germline CDR1 is MNHNS and CDR2 SASEGT. CDR3 coding DNA: TGTGCCAGCAGTGCCGACAGGGGGCTATACAATGAGCAGTTCTTC. This gives the protein CASSADRGLYNEQFF.

The chain employs TRBV6-1 and TRBJ2-5, with D possibly matching TRBD1 (5 bases). V was clipped by 4 bases and J by 2 bases, with 14 bases between them. CDR3 length: 15 amino acids. The V gene's germline CDR1 is MNHNS and CDR2 SASEGT. CDR3 loop: CASSVSGTGQETQYF. Here the CDR3 DNA reads TGTGCCAGCAGTGTGTCAGGAACAGGTCAAGAGACCCAGTACTTC.

This chain links TRBV6-5 with TRBJ1-4, with D possibly TRBD1 on 6 matching bases. Trimming removed 6 bases at V and 8 bases at J, with 16 bases between. Germline V gives CDR1 MNHEY, CDR2 SVGAGI. The CDR3 length is 14 residues. The CDR3 protein is CASSSVRGSEKLFF. CDR3 DNA sequence: TGTGCCAGCAGCAGCGTTAGGGGGTCGGAAAAACTGTTTTTT.

Only a few counts were recorded for this clone. The genes are TRBV5-6 and TRBJ1-5, with D tentatively TRBD1 (5 bases). CDR3 length: 14 residues. Germline V gene sequence: CDR1 SGHDT, CDR2 YYEEEE. Trimming took 3 bases from V and 6 from J, leaving 13 bases between them. CDR3 sequence reads: CASSSRDSGQPQHF. The DNA for the CDR3 is TGTGCCAGCAGCTCACGGGACTCGGGTCAGCCCCAGCATTTT.

This sequence joins TRBV10-3 and TRBJ2-3, with 10 bases that match TRBD2. The V gene's germline CDR1 is ENHRY and CDR2 SYGVKD. The CDR3 loop spans 14 amino acids. V shed 6 bases and J 1 base; nucleotides not matched to a gene: 1. The CDR3 region has the DNA TGTGCCATCAGGACTAGCGGGCGCACAGATACGCAGTATTTT. It translates to CAIRTSGRTDTQYF.

Turning to this clone: The sample contains more than one DNA sequence encoding this CDR3. V gene TRBV7-2 combines with J gene TRBJ2-1; 10 bases fit TRBD2. Per the germline V gene, CDR1 is SGHTA and CDR2 is FQGNSA. The J segment lost 2 bases and the V segment lost 5 bases, leaving 3 bases of the junction unmatched. The length of the CDR3 is 15 residues. CDR3 sequence (DNA): TGTGCCAGCAGCCCAAGCGGGGGGGCCTACAATGAGCAGTTCTTC. It is translated as CASSPSGGAYNEQFF.